The 8 T cell receptor beta chains below were found in one sample sequenced in a study of blood T cells in healthy people across ages. Through a sample-barcoded 5' primer and a J-beta primer mix, a second PCR was run for 7 to 11 cycles. TCRdb re-called the 5' RACE reads through MiXCR, storing one row per CDR3 protein. Among fewer than 800,000 distinct CDR3 sequences listed, 20% to 25% were seen once. These records were also assigned to another study, of T cells of mothers and their children.

Material for sequencing was blood. These receptors all come from a boy younger than 18 in good health.

This clonotype was seen a few times. The J gene is TRBJ1-2, the V gene TRBV29-1, with a possible D match to TRBD1 (5 bases). The CDR3 consists of 13 residues. CDR1 and CDR2 from the germline V gene are SQVTM and ANQGSEA. V was trimmed by 7 bases and J by 2 bases, leaving 14 bases between them. DNA of the CDR3: TGCAGCGGTAGCAGAGGGGCCAACTATGGCTACACCTTC. Translated, it gives CSGSRGANYGYTF.

There are a few counts of this clonotype. This sequence joins TRBV12-3 or TRBV12-4 and TRBJ2-3; no reliable D call. This CDR3 has 13 residues. Trimming cost V 7 bases and J 3 bases, with 11 bases left between them. CDR3 protein: CASIQDLTDTQYF. CDR3 in DNA: TGTGCCAGCATCCAAGACTTAACAGATACGCAGTATTTT.

A few counts support this clonotype. The gene calls are TRBV27 and TRBJ2-7; D is uncertain. This CDR3 has 15 residues. The germline CDR1 and CDR2 sequences are MNHEY and SMNVEV (reference sequence). Trimming shortened V by 4 bases and J by 2 bases, and 15 bases separated the two germline ends. CDR3 sequence reads: CASSSNSRVPYEQYF. The CDR3 DNA follows: TGTGCCAGCAGTTCGAACAGCAGAGTCCCCTACGAGCAGTACTTC.

This clonotype was picked up many times. V usage is TRBV24-1 and J usage is TRBJ2-5; the D is unclear. Between the trimmed V and J ends, which lost 5 bases and 0 bases, there was a span of 9 bases. This CDR3 comprises 14 residues. Germline V gene data show CDR1 as KGHDR and CDR2 as SFDVKD. The CDR3 DNA sequence: TGTGCCACCAGTGTAAATAGCTACCAAGAGACCCAGTACTTC. It translates to CATSVNSYQETQYF.

This clonotype showed up just a few times. The chain couples TRBV3-1 to TRBJ2-7; 8 bases align to TRBD2. Looked up from germline, CDR1 is LGHDT and CDR2 is YNNKEL (reference sequence). Losses at the gene ends were 0 bases for V and 6 bases for J; bases not matched to a gene: 4. The CDR3 runs to 14 residues. The CDR3 nucleotides are TGTGCCAGCAGCCAAGATTTCGCGGGGGGCGAGCAGTACTTC. Its protein product is CASSQDFAGGEQYF.

The rearrangement links TRBV2 to TRBJ2-7, with 9 bases fitting TRBD2. The J call may be faulty, since TRBJ2-1 better matches the DNA end. The CDR3 has 16 residues. Germline CDR1 reads SNHLY; CDR2 reads FYNNEI. The CDR3 DNA is TGTGCCAGCAGTGTAAGCGGGAGGACTGCCGTCAATGAGCAGTTCTTC. This codes for CASSVSGRTAVNEQFF.

This clonotype was counted between two and nine times. V and J are TRBV29-1 and TRBJ1-4; D is undetermined. V lost 2 bases and J 10 bases, leaving 11 bases between the germline ends. The length of the CDR3 is 12 residues. The germline V gene encodes CDR1 SQVTM and CDR2 ANQGSEA. The CDR3 nucleotides are TGCAGCGTTGAATTCCAACAAGGAAAACTGTTTTTT. Translated, it gives CSVEFQQGKLFF.

In this sample, this clonotype turned up a few times. CDR3 loop: CASRLTGGEQYF. The DNA for the CDR3 is TGTGCCAGCAGATTAACAGGGGGCGAGCAGTACTTC. This chain links TRBV7-2 with TRBJ2-7, with 8 positions matching TRBD1. The CDR3 is made up of 12 amino acids. V trimming: 6 bases; J trimming: 6 bases; junction bases outside the gene matches: 4. Germline lookup yields CDR1 SGHTA and CDR2 FQGNSA.